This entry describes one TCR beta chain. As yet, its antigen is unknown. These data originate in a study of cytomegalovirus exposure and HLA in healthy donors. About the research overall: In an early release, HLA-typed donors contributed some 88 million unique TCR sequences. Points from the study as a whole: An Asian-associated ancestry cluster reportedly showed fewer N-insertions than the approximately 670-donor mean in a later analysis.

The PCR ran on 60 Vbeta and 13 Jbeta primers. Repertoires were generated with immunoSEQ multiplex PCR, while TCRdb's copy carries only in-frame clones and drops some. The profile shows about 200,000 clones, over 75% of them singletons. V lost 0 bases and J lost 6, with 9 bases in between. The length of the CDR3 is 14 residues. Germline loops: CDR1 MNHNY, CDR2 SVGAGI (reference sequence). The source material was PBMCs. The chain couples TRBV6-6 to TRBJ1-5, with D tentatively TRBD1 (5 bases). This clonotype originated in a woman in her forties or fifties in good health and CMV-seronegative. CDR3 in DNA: TGTGCCAGCAGTTACTCAGGGGAGGGTCAGCCCCAGCATTTT. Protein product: CASSYSGEGQPQHF.